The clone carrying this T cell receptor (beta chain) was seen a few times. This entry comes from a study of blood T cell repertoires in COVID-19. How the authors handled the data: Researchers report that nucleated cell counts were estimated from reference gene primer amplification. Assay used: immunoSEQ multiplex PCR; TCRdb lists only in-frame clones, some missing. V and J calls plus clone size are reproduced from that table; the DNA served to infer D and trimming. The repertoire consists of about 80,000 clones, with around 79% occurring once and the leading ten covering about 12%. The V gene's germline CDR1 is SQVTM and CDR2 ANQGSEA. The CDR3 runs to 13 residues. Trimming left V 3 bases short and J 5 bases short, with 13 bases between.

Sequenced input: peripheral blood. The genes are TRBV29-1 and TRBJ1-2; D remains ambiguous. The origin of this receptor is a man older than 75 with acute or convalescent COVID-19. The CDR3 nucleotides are TGCAGCGTTGAGGCAGGTGCGGGGTATGGCTACACCTTC. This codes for CSVEAGAGYGYTF. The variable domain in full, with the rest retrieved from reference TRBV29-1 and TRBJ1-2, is SAVISQKPSRDICQRGTSLTIQCQVDSQVTMMFWYRQQPGQSLTLIATANQGSEATYESGFVIDKFPISRPNLTFSTLTVSNMSPEDSSIYLCSVEAGAGYGYTFGSGTRLTVV.